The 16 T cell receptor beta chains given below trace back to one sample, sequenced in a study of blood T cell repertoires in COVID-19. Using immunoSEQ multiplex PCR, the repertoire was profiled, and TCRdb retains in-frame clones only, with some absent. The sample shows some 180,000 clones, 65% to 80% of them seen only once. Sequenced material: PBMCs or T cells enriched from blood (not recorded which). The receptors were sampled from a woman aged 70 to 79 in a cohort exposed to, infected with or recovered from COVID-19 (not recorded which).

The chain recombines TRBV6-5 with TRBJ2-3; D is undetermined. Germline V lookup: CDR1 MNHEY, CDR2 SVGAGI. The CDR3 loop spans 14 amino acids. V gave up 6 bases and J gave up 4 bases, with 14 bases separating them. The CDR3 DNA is TGTGCCAGCAGCCGAGGCACCCTCTCAGATACGCAGTATTTT. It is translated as CASSRGTLSDTQYF.

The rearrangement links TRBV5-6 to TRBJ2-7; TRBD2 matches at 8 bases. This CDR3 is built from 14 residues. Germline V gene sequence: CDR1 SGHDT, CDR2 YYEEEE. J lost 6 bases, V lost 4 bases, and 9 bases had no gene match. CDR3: CASSRRGGDVEQYF. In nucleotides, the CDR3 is TGTGCCAGCAGCCGCCGGGGGGGCGACGTCGAGCAGTACTTC.

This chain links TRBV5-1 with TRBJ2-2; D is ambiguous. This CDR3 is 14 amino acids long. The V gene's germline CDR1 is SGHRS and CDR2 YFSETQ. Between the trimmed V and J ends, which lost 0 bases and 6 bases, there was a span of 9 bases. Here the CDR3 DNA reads TGCGCCAGCAGCTTGGCGCTCCGCGCCGGGGAGCTGTTTTTT. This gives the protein CASSLALRAGELFF.

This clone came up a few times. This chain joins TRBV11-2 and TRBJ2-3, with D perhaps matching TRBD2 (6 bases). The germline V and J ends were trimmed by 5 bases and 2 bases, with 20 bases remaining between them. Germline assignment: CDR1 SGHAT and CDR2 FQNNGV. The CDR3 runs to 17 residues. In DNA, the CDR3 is TGTGCCAGCAGCCCACCGGCGGGGCGGCCTAACACAGATACGCAGTATTTT. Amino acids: CASSPPAGRPNTDTQYF.

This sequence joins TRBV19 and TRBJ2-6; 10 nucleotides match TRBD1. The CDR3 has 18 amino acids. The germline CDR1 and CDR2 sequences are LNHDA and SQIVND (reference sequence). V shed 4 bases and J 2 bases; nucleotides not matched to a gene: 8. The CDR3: CASSRRTGGTPGANVLTF. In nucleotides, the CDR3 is TGTGCCAGTAGTAGGAGGACAGGGGGAACCCCTGGGGCCAACGTCCTGACTTTC.

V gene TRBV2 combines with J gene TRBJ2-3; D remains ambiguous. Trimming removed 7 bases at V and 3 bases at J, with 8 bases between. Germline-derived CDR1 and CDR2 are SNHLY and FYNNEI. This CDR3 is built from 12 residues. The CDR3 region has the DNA TGTGCCAGCAACCCCGGGACAGATACGCAGTATTTT. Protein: CASNPGTDTQYF.

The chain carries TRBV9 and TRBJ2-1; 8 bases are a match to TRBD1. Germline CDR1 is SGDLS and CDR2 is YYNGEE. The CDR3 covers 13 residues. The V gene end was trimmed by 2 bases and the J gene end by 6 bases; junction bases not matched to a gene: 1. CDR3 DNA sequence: TGTGCCAGCAGCGTTGGACAGGGCAATGAGCAGTTCTTC. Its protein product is CASSVGQGNEQFF.

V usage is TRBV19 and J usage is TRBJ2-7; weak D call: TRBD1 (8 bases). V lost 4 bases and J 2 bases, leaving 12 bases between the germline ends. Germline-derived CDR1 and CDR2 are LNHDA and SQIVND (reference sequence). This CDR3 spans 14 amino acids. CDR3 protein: CASSTQGGAYEQYF. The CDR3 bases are TGTGCCAGTAGTACACAGGGGGGGGCCTACGAGCAGTACTTC.

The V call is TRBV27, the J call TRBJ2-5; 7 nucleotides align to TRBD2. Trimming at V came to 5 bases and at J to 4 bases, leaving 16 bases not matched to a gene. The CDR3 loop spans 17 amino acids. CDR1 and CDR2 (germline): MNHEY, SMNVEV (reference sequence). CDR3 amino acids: CASSPRREGRIGETQYF. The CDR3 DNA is TGTGCCAGCAGTCCAAGGAGGGAGGGCCGGATTGGAGAGACCCAGTACTTC.

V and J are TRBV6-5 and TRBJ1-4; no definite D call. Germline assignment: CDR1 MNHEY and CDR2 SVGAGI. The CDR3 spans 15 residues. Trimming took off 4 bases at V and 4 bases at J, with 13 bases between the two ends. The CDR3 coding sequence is TGTGCCAGCAGTTTGGGCCGCTTCCTTAATGAAAAACTGTTTTTT. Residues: CASSLGRFLNEKLFF.

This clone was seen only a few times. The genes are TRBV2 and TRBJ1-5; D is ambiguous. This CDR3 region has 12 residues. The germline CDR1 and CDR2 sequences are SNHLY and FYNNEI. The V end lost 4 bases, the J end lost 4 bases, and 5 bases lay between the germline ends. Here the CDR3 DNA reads TGTGCCAGCAGTGCCCGTAATCAGCCCCAGCATTTT. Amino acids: CASSARNQPQHF.

The CDR3 loop is CASSIIQPPPHNQPQHF. Here the CDR3 DNA reads TGTGCCAGTAGTATAATACAGCCTCCTCCCCACAATCAGCCCCAGCATTTT. The rearrangement uses TRBV19 and TRBJ1-5; D not resolved. The CDR3 length is 17 residues. Trimming took 2 bases from V and 3 from J, leaving 17 bases between them. Germline-derived CDR1 and CDR2 are LNHDA and SQIVND (reference sequence). The full variable domain, in which reference TRBV19 and TRBJ1-5 provide the parts outside the CDR3, is DGGITQSPKYLFRKEGQNVTLSCEQNLNHDAMYWYRQDPGQGLRLIYYSQIVNDFQKGDIAEGYSVSREKKESFPLTVTSAQKNPTAFYLCASSIIQPPPHNQPQHFGDGTRLSIL.

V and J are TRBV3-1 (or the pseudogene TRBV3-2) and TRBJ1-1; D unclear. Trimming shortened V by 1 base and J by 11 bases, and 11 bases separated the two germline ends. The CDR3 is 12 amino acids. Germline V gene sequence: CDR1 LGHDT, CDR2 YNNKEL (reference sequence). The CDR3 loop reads CASSQGSGFAFF. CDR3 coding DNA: TGTGCCAGCAGCCAAGGATCGGGGTTTGCTTTCTTT.

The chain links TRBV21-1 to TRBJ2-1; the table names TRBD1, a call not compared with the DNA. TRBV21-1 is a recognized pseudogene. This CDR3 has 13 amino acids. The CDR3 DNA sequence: TGTGCCAGCAGCACCCCAACAGGGGAAGAGCAGTTCTTC. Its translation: CASSTPTGEEQFF.

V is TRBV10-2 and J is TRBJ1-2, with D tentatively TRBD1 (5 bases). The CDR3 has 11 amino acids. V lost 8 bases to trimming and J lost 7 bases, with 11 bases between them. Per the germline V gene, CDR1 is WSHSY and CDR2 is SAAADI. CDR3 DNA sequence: TGCGCCAGCTGGGGGGGTGGTGGCTACACCTTC. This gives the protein CASWGGGGYTF.

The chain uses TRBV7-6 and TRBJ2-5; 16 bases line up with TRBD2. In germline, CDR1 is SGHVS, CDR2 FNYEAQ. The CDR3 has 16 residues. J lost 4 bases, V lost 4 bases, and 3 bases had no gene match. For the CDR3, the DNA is TGTGCCAGCAGCTGGGGACTAGCGGGAGGGCCAGAGACCCAGTACTTC. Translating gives CASSWGLAGGPETQYF.